This T cell receptor beta chain was captured in a study of T cells in Graves' hyperthyroidism and ophthalmopathy. General study findings and limits: Ophthalmopathy was told apart from stable hyperthyroidism by a 13 V-J model.

This clonotype was counted at least ten times. The antigen remains undetermined. TCR beta CDR3 sequences were amplified from RNA transcripts. HTBI primers were used for first-round RT-PCR of the TCR CDR3. Using its own MiXCR run on the multiplex PCR reads, TCRdb lists one record per CDR3 protein. Altogether a few hundred thousand distinct CDR3 sequences are present, 17% being singletons, with the ten largest covering 15% to 20%. The CDR3 spans 12 residues. The germline V gene has CDR1 SQVTM and CDR2 ANQGSEA. V gave up 7 bases and J gave up 7 bases, with 14 bases separating them. This receptor was identified in a woman between 18 and 29 years old with Graves' ophthalmopathy. Sequenced sample: blood. J is TRBJ2-1 and V is TRBV29-1; possible D gene TRBD1, 5 bases. The CDR3 reads CSAGWAGNEQFF. The CDR3 region has the DNA TGCAGCGCAGGGTGGGCAGGGAATGAGCAGTTCTTC.